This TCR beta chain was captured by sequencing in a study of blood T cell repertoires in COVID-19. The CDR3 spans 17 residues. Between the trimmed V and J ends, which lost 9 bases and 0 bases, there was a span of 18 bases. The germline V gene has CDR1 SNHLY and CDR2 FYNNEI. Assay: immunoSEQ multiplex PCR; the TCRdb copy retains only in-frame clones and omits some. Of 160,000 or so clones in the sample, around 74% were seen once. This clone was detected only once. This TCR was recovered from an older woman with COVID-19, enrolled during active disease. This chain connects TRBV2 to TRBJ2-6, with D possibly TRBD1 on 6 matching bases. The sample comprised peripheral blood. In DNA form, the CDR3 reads TGTGCCAGTCACCAGACAGGCCTTCTCTCTGGGGCCAACGTCCTGACTTTC. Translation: CASHQTGLLSGANVLTF.